Presented here are 6 T cell receptor beta chains from one specimen sequenced in a study of control samples from healthy donors and cancer patients. Produced via immunoSEQ multiplex PCR; TCRdb's table is partial and in-frame only. Recorded for this sample: some 190,000 clones. The sequenced material came from blood. The receptors derive from a woman under 40 in good health.

Note on this clone: The identical CDR3 is also encoded by other nucleotide sequences in the sample. V gene TRBV3-1 (or the pseudogene TRBV3-2) combines with J gene TRBJ2-7; 10 bases are a match to TRBD1. CDR3 length equals 16 residues. J lost 4 bases, V lost 1 base, and 7 bases had no gene match. Germline V lookup: CDR1 LGHDT, CDR2 YNNKEL (reference sequence). This chain's CDR3 is CASSQGRDRGGYEQYF. As DNA, the CDR3 is TGTGCCAGCAGCCAAGGTCGGGACAGGGGAGGGTACGAGCAGTACTTC.

The genes are TRBV11-2 and TRBJ1-5; 10 positions agree with TRBD1. V gave up 5 bases and J gave up 1 base; unmatched junction bases: 8. In germline, CDR1 is SGHAT, CDR2 FQNNGV. The CDR3 covers 17 residues. CDR3 nucleotide sequence: TGTGCCAGCAGCCCATCGGACAGGGGGGGAAGCAATCAGCCCCAGCATTTT. This encodes CASSPSDRGGSNQPQHF.

The chain recombines TRBV4-1 with TRBJ2-3, with D unclear. This CDR3 has 13 residues. V shed 8 bases and J shed 5 bases, with 14 bases lying between them. Germline CDR1 MGHRA, CDR2 YSYEKL. The DNA for the CDR3 is TGCGCCAGCGGGCATGCCCATAAAGATACGCAGTATTTT. Translation gives CASGHAHKDTQYF.

This rearrangement joins TRBV18 to TRBJ2-4; weak D call: TRBD1 (6 bases). CDR1 KGHSH and CDR2 LQKENI come from the germline V gene. V dropped 3 bases and J dropped 0 bases, with 12 bases sitting between them. The CDR3 sequence is 16 residues long. As DNA, the CDR3 is TGTGCCAGCTCACCGGGGCAGGGGCTAGCCAAAAACATTCAGTACTTC. Its protein is CASSPGQGLAKNIQYF.

The V call is TRBV6-2 or TRBV6-3, the J call TRBJ1-5; D unresolved. Germline values: CDR1 MNHEY, CDR2 SVGEGT. The CDR3 extends over 14 amino acids. The V and J ends lost 1 base and 5 bases respectively, with 9 bases between them. In DNA form, the CDR3 reads TGTGCCAGCAGTTACTGGGGATATGATCAGCCCCAGCATTTT. Its translation: CASSYWGYDQPQHF.

The rearrangement links TRBV27 to TRBJ2-1, with 8 positions matching TRBD2. The CDR3 consists of 24 residues. V lost 0 bases and J lost 3; bases outside the gene matches: 28. Germline V gene lookup returns CDR1 MNHEY and CDR2 SMNVEV (reference sequence). CDR3 DNA: TGTGCCAGCAGTTTATCCCCAGGGTTGAAATCCGGGACTAGGATCTCGACCATCTACAATGAGCAGTTCTTC. Its translation: CASSLSPGLKSGTRISTIYNEQFF.